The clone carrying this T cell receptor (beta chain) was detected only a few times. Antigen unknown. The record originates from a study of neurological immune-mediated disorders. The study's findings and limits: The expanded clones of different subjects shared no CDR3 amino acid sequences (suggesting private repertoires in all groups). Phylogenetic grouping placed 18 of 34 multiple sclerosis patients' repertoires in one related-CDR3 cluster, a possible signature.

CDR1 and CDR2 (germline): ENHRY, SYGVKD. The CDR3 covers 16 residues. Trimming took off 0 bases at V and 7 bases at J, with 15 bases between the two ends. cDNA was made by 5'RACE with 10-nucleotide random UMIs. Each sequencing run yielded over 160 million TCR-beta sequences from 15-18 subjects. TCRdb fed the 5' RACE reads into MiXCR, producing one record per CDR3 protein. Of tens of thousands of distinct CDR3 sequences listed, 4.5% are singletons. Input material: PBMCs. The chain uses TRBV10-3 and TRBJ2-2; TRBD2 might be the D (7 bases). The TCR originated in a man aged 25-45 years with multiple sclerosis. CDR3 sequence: CAISESSGGRGGELFF. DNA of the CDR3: TGTGCCATCAGTGAGTCGTCCGGGGGGCGCGGCGGGGAGCTGTTTTTT.